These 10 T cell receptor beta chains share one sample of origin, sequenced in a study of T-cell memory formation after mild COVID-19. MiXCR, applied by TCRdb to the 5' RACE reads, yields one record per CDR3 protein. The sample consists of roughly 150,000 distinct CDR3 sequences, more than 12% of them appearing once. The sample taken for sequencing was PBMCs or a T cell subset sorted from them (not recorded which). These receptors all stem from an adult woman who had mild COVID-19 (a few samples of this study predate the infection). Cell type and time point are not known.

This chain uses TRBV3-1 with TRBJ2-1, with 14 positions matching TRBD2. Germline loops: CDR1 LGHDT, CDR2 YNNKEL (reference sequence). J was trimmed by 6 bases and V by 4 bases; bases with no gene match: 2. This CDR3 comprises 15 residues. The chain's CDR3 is CASSPTSGGANEQFF. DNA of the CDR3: TGTGCCAGCAGCCCGACTAGCGGGGGGGCCAATGAGCAGTTCTTC.

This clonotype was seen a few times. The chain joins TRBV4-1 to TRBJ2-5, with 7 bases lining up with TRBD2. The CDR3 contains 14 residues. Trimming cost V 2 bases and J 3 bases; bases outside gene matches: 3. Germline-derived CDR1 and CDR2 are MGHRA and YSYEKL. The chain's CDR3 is CASSQTGLEETQYF. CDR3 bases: TGCGCCAGCAGCCAAACTGGACTAGAAGAGACCCAGTACTTC.

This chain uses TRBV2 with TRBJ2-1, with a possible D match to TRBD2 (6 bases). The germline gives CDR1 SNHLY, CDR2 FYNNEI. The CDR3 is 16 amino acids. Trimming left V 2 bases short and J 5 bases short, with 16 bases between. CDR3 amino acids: CASSETGVGFNNEQFF. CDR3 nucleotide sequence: TGTGCCAGCAGTGAAACGGGGGTCGGTTTTAACAATGAGCAGTTCTTC. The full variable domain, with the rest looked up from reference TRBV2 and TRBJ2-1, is EPEVTQTPSHQVTQMGQEVILRCVPISNHLYFYWYRQILGQKVEFLVSFYNNEISEKSEIFDDQFSVERPDGSNFTLKIRSTKLEDSAMYFCASSETGVGFNNEQFFGPGTRLTVL.

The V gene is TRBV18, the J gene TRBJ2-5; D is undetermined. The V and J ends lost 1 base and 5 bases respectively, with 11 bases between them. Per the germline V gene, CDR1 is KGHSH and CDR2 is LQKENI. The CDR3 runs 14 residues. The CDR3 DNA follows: TGTGCCAGCTCACCACGAGGAGAACTTGAGACCCAGTACTTC. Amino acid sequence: CASSPRGELETQYF.

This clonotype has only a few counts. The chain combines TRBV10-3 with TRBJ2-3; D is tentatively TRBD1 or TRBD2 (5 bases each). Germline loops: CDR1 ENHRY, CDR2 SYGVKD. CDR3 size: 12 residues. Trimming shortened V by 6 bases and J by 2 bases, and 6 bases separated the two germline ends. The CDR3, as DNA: TGTGCCATCAGCGGGACCACAGATACGCAGTATTTT. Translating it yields CAISGTTDTQYF.

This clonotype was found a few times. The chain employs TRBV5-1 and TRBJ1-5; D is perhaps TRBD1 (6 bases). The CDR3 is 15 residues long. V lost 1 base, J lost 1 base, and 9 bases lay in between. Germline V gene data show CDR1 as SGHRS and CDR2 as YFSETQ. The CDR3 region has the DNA TGCGCCAGCAGCTTGTGGGGGCAGAGCAATCAGCCCCAGCATTTT. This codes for CASSLWGQSNQPQHF.

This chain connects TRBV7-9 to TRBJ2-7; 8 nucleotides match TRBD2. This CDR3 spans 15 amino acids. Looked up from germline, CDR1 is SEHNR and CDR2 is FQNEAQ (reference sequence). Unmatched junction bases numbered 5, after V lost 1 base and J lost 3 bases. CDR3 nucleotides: TGTGCCAGCAGCTTAGTTCCGGGGGGGGTCTACGAGCAGTACTTC. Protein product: CASSLVPGGVYEQYF.

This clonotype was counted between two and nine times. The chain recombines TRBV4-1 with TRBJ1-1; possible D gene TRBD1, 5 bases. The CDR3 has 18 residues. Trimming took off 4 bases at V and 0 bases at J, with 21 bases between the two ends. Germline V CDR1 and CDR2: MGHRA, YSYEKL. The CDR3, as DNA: TGCGCCAGCAGCCCCCTAGGCGAGGGGTCCACGATGAACACTGAAGCTTTCTTT. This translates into CASSPLGEGSTMNTEAFF.

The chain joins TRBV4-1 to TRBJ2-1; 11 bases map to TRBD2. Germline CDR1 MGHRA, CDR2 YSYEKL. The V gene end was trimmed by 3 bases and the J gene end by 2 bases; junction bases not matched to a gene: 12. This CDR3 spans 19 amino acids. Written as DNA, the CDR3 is TGCGCCAGCAGCCATCCCACCTCGAGACTAGCGGGGACCTACAATGAGCAGTTCTTC. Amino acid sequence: CASSHPTSRLAGTYNEQFF.

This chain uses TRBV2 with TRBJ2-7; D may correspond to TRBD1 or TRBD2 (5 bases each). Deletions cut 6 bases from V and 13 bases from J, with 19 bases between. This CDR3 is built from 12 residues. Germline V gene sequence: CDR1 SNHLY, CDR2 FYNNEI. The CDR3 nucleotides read TGTGCCAGCAGGGGTGAGGGACCTCTCGTATACTTC. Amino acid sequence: CASRGEGPLVYF.